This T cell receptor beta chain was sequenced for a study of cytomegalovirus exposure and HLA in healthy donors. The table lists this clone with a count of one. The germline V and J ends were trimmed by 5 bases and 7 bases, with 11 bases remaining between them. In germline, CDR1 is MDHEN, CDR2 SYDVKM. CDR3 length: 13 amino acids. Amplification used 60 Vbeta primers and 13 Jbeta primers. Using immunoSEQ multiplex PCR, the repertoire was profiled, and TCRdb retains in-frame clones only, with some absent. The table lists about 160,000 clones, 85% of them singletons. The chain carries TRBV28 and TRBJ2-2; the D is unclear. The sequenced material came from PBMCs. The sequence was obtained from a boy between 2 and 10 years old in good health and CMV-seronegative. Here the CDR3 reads CASSVVAIGELFF. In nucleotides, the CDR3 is TGTGCCAGCAGTGTGGTAGCAATCGGGGAGCTGTTTTTT.